This T cell receptor beta chain derives from a study of OX40 agonist ivuxolimab in advanced cancers. Study-wide background: Hepatocellular carcinoma, melanoma, renal cell or head and neck cancer was diagnosed in the dose-escalation patients. Antecedent anti-PD-1, anti-PD-L1 or anti-CTLA-4 therapy was permissible, with around 41% having received some.

Sequencing used immunoSEQ multiplex PCR; TCRdb keeps in-frame clones, though not all of them. The table lists approximately 99,000 clones, less than 90% of them singletons. A remark on this clone: Within the sample, other DNA sequences also encode this same CDR3.

The V end lost 4 bases, the J end lost 10 bases, and 17 bases lay between the germline ends. CDR1 is GTSNPN, CDR2 SVGIG, per germline (reference sequence). CDR3 length equals 13 residues. The TCR comes from an adult with an advanced solid tumor such as melanoma, head and neck, liver or kidney cancer. The material was CD4+ or CD8+ T cells sorted from blood, obtained in a trial of the OX40 agonist ivuxolimab. This chain connects TRBV30 to TRBJ2-1; D tentatively fits TRBD1 or TRBD2 (5 bases each). In nucleotides, the CDR3 is TGTGCCTGGATCCAAAGAGGGGCGGGCGAGCAGTTCTTC. As protein: CAWIQRGAGEQFF.